What follows is one TCR beta chain and its context. This entry comes from a study of blood T cell repertoires in COVID-19. As for the study in general: The United States, Italy and Spain supplied acute and convalescent COVID-19 samples. Sample material is recorded as cDNA or gDNA derived from T cells, B-cell-depleted T cells, or PBMCs.

Germline V gene sequence: CDR1 SEHNR, CDR2 FQNEAQ (reference sequence). V was pared by 1 base and J by 6 bases, with 10 bases between. The CDR3 length is 14 residues. Original processing notes: Reference gene primer amplification yielded estimated nucleated cell counts. TCRdb's table, derived via immunoSEQ multiplex PCR, lists solely in-frame clones and lacks some. V and J calls and clone size are those listed in that table; D and trimming were worked out from the DNA. The profile shows about 300,000 clones, nearly 90% of them singletons. Specimen: peripheral blood. The genes are TRBV7-9 and TRBJ1-5; no firm D call. The TCR was taken from a man younger than 35 with active or convalescent COVID-19. CDR3: CASSLETAGQPQHF. CDR3 nucleotide sequence: TGTGCCAGCAGCTTAGAGACCGCGGGTCAGCCCCAGCATTTT.